This T cell receptor (beta chain) was recorded in a study of neoadjuvant anti-PD-1 for oral cavity cancer. Study conclusions and caveats: PBMC Gini-index clonality exceeded responders' in non-responders post-nivolumab.

Assay: immunoSEQ multiplex PCR; the TCRdb copy retains only in-frame clones and omits some. The data hold over 10,000 clones, with around 69% observed a single time. This clone was detected a few times. The antigen remains undetermined. The V end was cut by 8 bases, the J end by 4 bases, with 12 bases between. Germline V gene lookup returns CDR1 LNHDA and CDR2 SQIVND (reference sequence). This CDR3 contains 13 residues. The source was PBMCs, collected before nivolumab (anti-PD-1) treatment. The J gene is TRBJ1-3, the V gene TRBV19; D is possibly TRBD1 (5 bases). This TCR was sampled from a person aged 40 to 85 with oral cavity squamous cell carcinoma. CDR3 DNA sequence: TGTGCCAGTGCACGGGGGAGAGGAAACACCATATATTTT. It encodes CASARGRGNTIYF.